The 20 T cell receptor beta chains reported below all come from one sample, sequenced in a study of monozygotic twins with inflammatory bowel disease. TCRdb reprocessed the 5' RACE reads and stores each CDR3 protein as one record, lacking DNA. This sample contains 350,000 to 550,000 distinct CDR3 sequences. Source material: blood. These receptors came from a human donor with ulcerative colitis or Crohn's disease, or a healthy co-twin of an affected twin (not recorded which).

The chain carries TRBV5-1 and TRBJ1-1. This CDR3 contains 12 residues. The germline gives CDR1 SGHRS, CDR2 YFSETQ. CDR3 amino acids: CASSDPNTEAFF.

V is TRBV5-1 and J is TRBJ1-1; the TCRdb D gene call, TRBD1, has no DNA to confirm it. There are 16 residues in the CDR3. CDR1 SGHRS and CDR2 YFSETQ come from the germline V gene. CDR3: CASSFLNSGGNTEAFF.

This chain connects TRBV7-9 to TRBJ1-2; TCRdb outputs TRBD1, but without DNA this stays unchecked. The CDR3 spans 13 residues. The V gene's germline CDR1 is SEHNR and CDR2 FQNEAQ (reference sequence). The CDR3 is CASSPQGRNGYTF.

The rearrangement uses TRBV27 and TRBJ2-1; TCRdb gives TRBD1 as the D gene, but with no DNA this cannot be confirmed. The CDR3 extends over 14 amino acids. In germline, CDR1 is MNHEY, CDR2 SMNVEV (reference sequence). CDR3 sequence reads: CASSSWTGGGEQFF.

The J gene is TRBJ2-1, the V gene TRBV12-3 or TRBV12-4; absent DNA, TCRdb's TRBD2 call cannot be checked. The CDR3 has 14 residues. This CDR3 is CASSPPTSVYEQFF.

The gene calls are TRBV12-3 or TRBV12-4 and TRBJ1-3. This CDR3 has 14 residues. CDR3 protein: CASSLSSLGNTIYF.

The genes are TRBV5-6 and TRBJ1-1; TCRdb names TRBD1, which stays unverified in the absence of DNA. From germline, CDR1 is SGHDT and CDR2 YYEEEE. The CDR3 is 12 amino acids. The CDR3 spells CASSTRTFEAFF. Full variable domain (missing parts from reference TRBV5-6 and TRBJ1-1): DAGVTQSPTHLIKTRGQQVTLRCSPKSGHDTVSWYQQALGQGPQFIFQYYEEEERQRGNFPDRFSGHQFPNYSSELNVNALLLGDSALYLCASSTRTFEAFFGQGTRLTVV.

The genes are TRBV28 and TRBJ2-1; TCRdb calls TRBD2, which cannot be checked without DNA. The CDR3 covers 17 residues. In germline, CDR1 is MDHEN, CDR2 SYDVKM. The chain's CDR3 is CASSWGTSGSSYNEQFF.

The chain recombines TRBV18 with TRBJ1-1. The germline V gene encodes CDR1 KGHSH and CDR2 LQKENI. This CDR3 comprises 14 residues. The CDR3 loop reads CASSPGIENTEAFF. The full variable domain, its missing parts supplied by reference TRBV18 and TRBJ1-1, is NAGVMQNPRHLVRRRGQEARLRCSPMKGHSHVYWYRQLPEEGLKFMVYLQKENIIDESGMPKERFSAEFPKEGPSILRIQQVVRGDSAAYFCASSPGIENTEAFFGQGTRLTVV.

The chain carries TRBV5-1 and TRBJ2-1; checking the TCRdb D call of TRBD2 is not possible without DNA. CDR1 and CDR2 (germline): SGHRS, YFSETQ. This CDR3 spans 15 amino acids. CDR3 sequence reads: CASSSTGLAGSEQFF.

V usage is TRBV6-5 and J usage is TRBJ2-6; checking the TCRdb D call of TRBD1 is not possible without DNA. Germline V gene data show CDR1 as MNHEY and CDR2 as SVGAGI. The CDR3 is 18 residues long. The CDR3 sequence is CASSLLGTGSSGANVLTF.

The gene calls are TRBV27 and TRBJ1-3; absent DNA, TCRdb's TRBD1 call cannot be checked. The CDR3 has 16 residues. Per germline, CDR1 MNHEY and CDR2 SMNVEV (reference sequence). CDR3 in amino acids: CASSSVQGSSGNTIYF.

The chain couples TRBV6-5 to TRBJ2-1; TCRdb lists TRBD2, though no DNA is available to test this call. The CDR3 is 16 residues long. Per the germline V gene, CDR1 is MNHEY and CDR2 is SVGAGI. CDR3 region: CASSYGGQVFGIEQFF.

The gene calls are TRBV4-2 and TRBJ2-3; checking the TCRdb D call of TRBD2 is not possible without DNA. Germline V gene sequence: CDR1 LGHNA, CDR2 YNFKEQ. The CDR3 consists of 19 residues. The CDR3 region is CASSQAPSGASTSTDTQYF.

The chain uses TRBV7-9 and TRBJ1-4; there is no DNA to check the TCRdb D call of TRBD1. The CDR3 totals 15 residues. Germline loops: CDR1 SEHNR, CDR2 FQNEAQ (reference sequence). The chain's CDR3 is CASSPVGGVGEKLFF.

The genes are TRBV27 and TRBJ2-3. Germline loops: CDR1 MNHEY, CDR2 SMNVEV (reference sequence). The CDR3 is made up of 13 amino acids. The CDR3 loop reads CASSLASTDTQYF.

This chain joins TRBV7-8 and TRBJ1-1. This CDR3 region has 17 residues. Germline V gives CDR1 SGHVS, CDR2 FQNEAQ. The CDR3 spells CASSQIVAGSDRTKAFF.

This sequence joins TRBV7-3 and TRBJ2-3; the D gene TCRdb calls, TRBD1, cannot be checked with no DNA. The CDR3 sequence is 15 residues long. From germline, CDR1 is SGHTA and CDR2 FQGTGA. The CDR3 loop reads CASSSTGGLTDTQYF.

The rearrangement uses TRBV12-3 or TRBV12-4 and TRBJ2-7; the D gene TCRdb calls, TRBD1, cannot be checked with no DNA. CDR3 length: 12 amino acids. CDR3 sequence: CASRNGDREQYF.

The J gene is TRBJ1-6, the V gene TRBV7-9; TCRdb outputs TRBD1, but without DNA this stays unchecked. This CDR3 comprises 16 residues. The germline V gene encodes CDR1 SEHNR and CDR2 FQNEAQ (reference sequence). CDR3 loop: CASSEDGKEYNSPLHF.